Below, 32 T cell receptor beta chains from the same sample are listed, as sequenced in a study of blood T cell repertoires in COVID-19. Profiled with immunoSEQ multiplex PCR; TCRdb holds only in-frame clones, not every one. This table holds 180,000 or so clones, roughly 85% found once. Sequencing used peripheral blood. These receptors were obtained from a man aged 60 to 69 with acute or convalescent COVID-19.

This clone appeared a single time. V is TRBV28 and J is TRBJ2-6, with TRBD2 identical over 7 bases. Germline V lookup: CDR1 MDHEN, CDR2 SYDVKM. This CDR3 is 15 amino acids long. The J segment lost 4 bases and the V segment lost 6 bases, leaving 6 bases of the junction unmatched. The CDR3 loop is CASSPAGDGANVLTF. DNA of the CDR3: TGTGCCAGCAGCCCGGCGGGGGACGGGGCCAACGTCCTGACTTTC.

The chain employs TRBV2 and TRBJ2-3; TRBD2 matches at 7 bases. The CDR3 loop spans 12 amino acids. Trimming took 8 bases from V and 9 from J; bases not matched to a gene: 8. The germline V gene encodes CDR1 SNHLY and CDR2 FYNNEI. The CDR3 region is CASGITSETQYF. The CDR3 nucleotides read TGTGCCAGCGGGATCACTAGCGAGACGCAGTATTTT.

CDR3 residues: CASSYSGQRTDTQYF. The CDR3 coding sequence is TGTGCCAGCAGTTACTCAGGACAGCGCACAGATACGCAGTATTTT. This chain connects TRBV6-2 or TRBV6-3 to TRBJ2-3, with a weak D call TRBD1 (6 bases). Trimming stripped 0 bases from V and 1 base from J, with 8 bases between. Germline values: CDR1 MNHEY, CDR2 SVGEGT. The length of the CDR3 is 15 residues.

The chain carries TRBV28 and TRBJ1-6, with TRBD1 identical over 9 bases. From germline, CDR1 is MDHEN and CDR2 SYDVKM. The trim removed 1 base at V and 5 bases at J, leaving 6 bases unmatched. The CDR3 has 17 residues. Here the CDR3 reads CASSLFEGQGDNSPLHF. Here the CDR3 DNA reads TGTGCCAGCAGTTTATTTGAGGGACAGGGTGATAATTCACCCCTCCACTTT.

This clone showed up just once. This chain uses TRBV7-9 with TRBJ2-5; TRBD2 agrees at 12 bases. This CDR3 has 18 amino acids. Germline assignment: CDR1 SEHNR and CDR2 FQNEAQ (reference sequence). V shed 2 bases, J shed 2 bases, and the junction held 9 bases outside the gene matches. CDR3 bases: TGTGCCAGCAGCTTACGCAAGAGACTAGCGGGAGTTCAAGAGACCCAGTACTTC. Its protein is CASSLRKRLAGVQETQYF.

The chain has TRBV13 and TRBJ2-7; 10 bases agree with TRBD2. With V trimmed by 0 bases and J by 6 bases, 11 bases remained unmatched. Per the germline V gene, CDR1 is PRHDT and CDR2 is FYEKMQ (reference sequence). The length of the CDR3 is 17 residues. Here the CDR3 reads CASSLGLTSGNLGEQYF. CDR3 nucleotide sequence: TGTGCCAGCAGCTTAGGCCTCACTAGCGGGAATCTAGGCGAGCAGTACTTC. Supplemented by reference TRBV13 and TRBJ2-7, the full variable domain reads AAGVIQSPRHLIKEKRETATLKCYPIPRHDTVYWYQQGPGQDPQFLISFYEKMQSDKGSIPDRFSAQQFSDYHSELNMSSLELGDSALYFCASSLGLTSGNLGEQYFGPGTRLTVT.

This clone turned up a few times. V is TRBV2 and J is TRBJ2-2, with TRBD2 identical over 11 bases. Germline lookup yields CDR1 SNHLY and CDR2 FYNNEI. This CDR3 is built from 14 residues. The V segment lost 8 bases and the J segment 4 bases; nucleotides outside the gene matches: 3. CDR3 sequence reads: CASLGLAATGELFF. CDR3 nucleotides: TGTGCCAGCCTGGGACTAGCGGCCACCGGGGAGCTGTTTTTT. The full variable domain, rest sourced from reference TRBV2 and TRBJ2-2, is EPEVTQTPSHQVTQMGQEVILRCVPISNHLYFYWYRQILGQKVEFLVSFYNNEISEKSEIFDDQFSVERPDGSNFTLKIRSTKLEDSAMYFCASLGLAATGELFFGEGSRLTVL.

The chain links TRBV28 to TRBJ2-7, with 10 bases that match TRBD2. Trimming at V came to 6 bases and at J to 6 bases, leaving 11 bases not matched to a gene. CDR3 length equals 15 residues. The V gene's germline CDR1 is MDHEN and CDR2 SYDVKM. CDR3 in amino acids: CASSLPLAGVREQYF. CDR3 sequence (DNA): TGTGCCAGCAGCCTCCCCCTAGCGGGAGTACGCGAGCAGTACTTC.

The J gene is TRBJ2-3, the V gene TRBV5-1; 8 nucleotides line up with TRBD1. With 4 bases clipped from V and 1 base from J, the junction kept 5 bases outside the gene matches. The CDR3 runs 15 residues. Germline V gene lookup returns CDR1 SGHRS and CDR2 YFSETQ. The CDR3 sequence is CASSLGQGRTDTQYF. For the CDR3, the DNA is TGCGCCAGCAGCCTTGGACAGGGACGCACAGATACGCAGTATTTT.

V gene TRBV10-3 combines with J gene TRBJ2-1; TRBD2 agrees at 10 bases. CDR1 and CDR2 (germline): ENHRY, SYGVKD. V lost 6 bases and J lost 8; bases outside the gene matches: 16. CDR3 length: 17 residues. The DNA for the CDR3 is TGTGCCATCAGCTCACTAGCGGGGTCAGGTAGTAGCGATGAGCAGTTCTTC. Its protein product is CAISSLAGSGSSDEQFF.

This chain uses TRBV28 with TRBJ2-6; the D is unclear. Germline assignment: CDR1 MDHEN and CDR2 SYDVKM. The CDR3 runs to 16 residues. Trimming took 6 bases from V and 1 from J, leaving 13 bases between them. CDR3 loop: CASSSAPGSGANVLTF. CDR3 nucleotide sequence: TGTGCCAGCAGCTCTGCACCCGGGTCTGGGGCCAACGTCCTGACTTTC.

V usage is TRBV28 and J usage is TRBJ2-5, with 7 positions matching TRBD1. The CDR3 runs to 15 residues. Germline trimming cut 3 bases from V and 3 bases from J; bases unmatched to any gene: 7. Germline assignment: CDR1 MDHEN and CDR2 SYDVKM. In DNA, the CDR3 is TGTGCCAGCAGTTTCCTGGACAGGAGTAAAGAGACCCAGTACTTC. It specifies CASSFLDRSKETQYF.

The chain couples TRBV2 to TRBJ2-3, with D tentatively TRBD2 (6 bases). The CDR3 totals 15 residues. Trimming removed 6 bases at V and 2 bases at J, with 15 bases between. Germline V gene lookup returns CDR1 SNHLY and CDR2 FYNNEI. This chain's CDR3 is CASSTVRGDTDTQYF. The CDR3 coding sequence is TGTGCCAGCAGCACAGTGCGGGGTGACACAGATACGCAGTATTTT.

The J gene is TRBJ2-2, the V gene TRBV5-1; D might be TRBD2 (6 bases). Germline values: CDR1 SGHRS, CDR2 YFSETQ. V shed 2 bases and J shed 4 bases, with 12 bases lying between them. The CDR3 runs to 15 residues. The CDR3 DNA reads TGCGCCAGCAGCTTTTCATGGAGGGGCACCGGGGAGCTGTTTTTT. It translates to CASSFSWRGTGELFF. Full variable domain (outside the CDR3, taken from reference TRBV5-1 and TRBJ2-2): KAGVTQTPRYLIKTRGQQVTLSCSPISGHRSVSWYQQTPGQGLQFLFEYFSETQRNKGNFPGRFSGRQFSNSRSEMNVSTLELGDSALYLCASSFSWRGTGELFFGEGSRLTVL.

The chain carries TRBV5-1 and TRBJ2-1, with D perhaps TRBD2 (5 bases). Germline V gene lookup returns CDR1 SGHRS and CDR2 YFSETQ. The germline V and J ends were trimmed by 0 bases and 5 bases, with 12 bases remaining between them. This CDR3 is built from 15 residues. The CDR3 region is CASSLEPAVNNEQFF. CDR3 in DNA: TGCGCCAGCAGCTTGGAACCAGCGGTCAACAATGAGCAGTTCTTC.

V is TRBV5-4 and J is TRBJ1-1; 7 nucleotides align to TRBD1. The CDR3 is 13 residues long. Germline V gene data show CDR1 as SGHNT and CDR2 as YYREEE (reference sequence). V shed 4 bases, J shed 4 bases, and the junction held 4 bases outside the gene matches. The CDR3 is CASSPQGGTEAFF. In DNA form, the CDR3 reads TGTGCCAGCAGCCCCCAGGGGGGCACTGAAGCTTTCTTT. The entire variable domain, with the rest obtained from reference TRBV5-4 and TRBJ1-1, is as follows: ETGVTQSPTHLIKTRGQQVTLRCSSQSGHNTVSWYQQALGQGPQFIFQYYREEENGRGNFPPRFSGLQFPNYSSELNVNALELDDSALYLCASSPQGGTEAFFGQGTRLTVV.

J is TRBJ1-5 and V is TRBV7-2, with 12 nucleotides matching TRBD1. CDR3 size: 15 residues. Germline values: CDR1 SGHTA, CDR2 FQGNSA. J was trimmed by 9 bases and V by 5 bases; bases with no gene match: 8. DNA for the CDR3: TGTGCCAGCAGCCCCCCCGGGACAGGGGGCTCGCCCCAGCATTTT. As protein: CASSPPGTGGSPQHF.

The rearrangement links TRBV6-4 to TRBJ2-1; D might be TRBD2 (6 bases). Trimming pared 6 bases from V and 9 bases from J, leaving 12 bases between. This CDR3 contains 12 residues. Germline CDR1 is MRHNA and CDR2 is SNTAGT. The CDR3 DNA follows: TGTGCCAGCAGCAACGGGGGAGGTGAGCAGTTCTTC. Residues: CASSNGGGEQFF.

A remark on this clone: Other DNA sequences from this sample encode an identical CDR3 as well. V and J are TRBV18 and TRBJ1-6; unclear D gene. The germline V gene has CDR1 KGHSH and CDR2 LQKENI. CDR3 length equals 14 residues. Trimming took off 2 bases at V and 8 bases at J, with 10 bases between the two ends. The DNA for the CDR3 is TGTGCCAGCTCACCAGGGCCCCCGGATTCACCCCTCCACTTT. It encodes CASSPGPPDSPLHF.

The chain uses TRBV5-1 and TRBJ2-1; no clear D. CDR1 is SGHRS, CDR2 YFSETQ, per germline. V lost 5 bases and J lost 5, with 11 bases in between. The CDR3 totals 13 residues. The CDR3 here is CASRVAPHNEQFF. CDR3 nucleotides: TGCGCCAGCAGAGTAGCACCCCACAATGAGCAGTTCTTC.

V is TRBV9 and J is TRBJ2-3; TRBD1 matches 7 bases. Per the germline V gene, CDR1 is SGDLS and CDR2 is YYNGEE. The ends lost 2 bases at V and 3 bases at J; junction bases unmatched: 12. The CDR3 runs 17 residues. CDR3 protein: CASSVSPLGTVTDTQYF. In DNA, the CDR3 is TGTGCCAGCAGCGTCTCTCCCCTGGGGACAGTTACAGATACGCAGTATTTT.

The rearrangement joins TRBV5-1 to TRBJ2-1; D remains unclear. Looked up from germline, CDR1 is SGHRS and CDR2 is YFSETQ. CDR3 size: 13 residues. Between the trimmed V and J ends, which lost 0 bases and 9 bases, there was a span of 10 bases. CDR3 in amino acids: CASSLGGVSEQFF. CDR3 DNA sequence: TGCGCCAGCAGCTTGGGTGGAGTTAGTGAGCAGTTCTTC.

The chain recombines TRBV5-1 with TRBJ2-3; 8 positions match TRBD1. Germline V gene data show CDR1 as SGHRS and CDR2 as YFSETQ. This CDR3 has 13 residues. The CDR3 reads CATSGQGTDTQYF. CDR3 coding DNA: TGCGCTACGTCGGGACAGGGCACAGATACGCAGTATTTT.

V and J are TRBV4-1 and TRBJ2-1; the D gene is possibly TRBD1 (6 bases). Trimming cost V 4 bases and J 6 bases, with 16 bases left between them. This CDR3 region has 15 residues. CDR1 and CDR2 from the germline V gene are MGHRA and YSYEKL. CDR3 loop: CASSRPPLGGNEQFF. The CDR3 DNA reads as TGCGCCAGCAGCCGTCCGCCTCTAGGGGGCAATGAGCAGTTCTTC.

The chain carries TRBV28 and TRBJ1-4; D might be TRBD1 (6 bases). Germline V gene lookup returns CDR1 MDHEN and CDR2 SYDVKM. V lost 5 bases and J lost 10, with 17 bases in between. The CDR3 runs 14 residues. The CDR3: CASSTRTEGGKLFF. The DNA of the CDR3 is TGTGCCAGCAGTACTAGGACAGAGGGTGGAAAACTGTTTTTT.

CDR3 amino acids: CASRIAGTEQFF. For the CDR3, the DNA is TGTGCCAGCAGGATAGCGGGCACTGAGCAGTTCTTC. This rearrangement joins TRBV6-1 to TRBJ2-1; 7 bases align to TRBD2. With V trimmed by 6 bases and J by 9 bases, 5 bases remained unmatched. CDR1 and CDR2 from the germline V gene are MNHNS and SASEGT. The CDR3 consists of 12 residues.

The rearrangement uses TRBV30 and TRBJ1-5; D is ambiguous. Germline CDR1 GTSNPN, CDR2 SVGIG (reference sequence). Trimming stripped 4 bases from V and 1 base from J, with 17 bases between. The CDR3 is 16 residues long. DNA of the CDR3: TGTGCCTGGACCCCCTCACTAGTTTTAAGCAATCAGCCCCAGCATTTT. It encodes CAWTPSLVLSNQPQHF.

On this clone itself: Because the CDR3's place on the DNA is in doubt, the DNA is left out and the CDR3 is given as listed by TCRdb. The V and J genes are TRBV2 and TRBJ2-3; TRBD2 is taken as the D call from the table, unchecked against the DNA. The CDR3 is 13 residues long, ends included. Looked up from germline, CDR1 is SNHLY and CDR2 is FYNNEI. CDR3 amino acids: CASPFGSADTQYF.

The chain uses TRBV7-7 and TRBJ2-5; tentatively, D is TRBD2 (6 bases). From germline, CDR1 is SSHAT and CDR2 FNYEAQ (reference sequence). Deletions cut 1 base from V and 1 base from J, with 10 bases between. The CDR3 totals 15 residues. The CDR3 region has the DNA TGTGCCAGCAGCTTAGGCGCCGGGGGCCAAGAGACCCAGTACTTC. Its translation is CASSLGAGGQETQYF.

This chain connects TRBV5-5 to TRBJ1-1, with no clear D. Trimming pared 3 bases from V and 3 bases from J, leaving 12 bases between. This CDR3 has 14 residues. Germline V lookup: CDR1 SGHKS, CDR2 YYEKEE (reference sequence). Here the CDR3 reads CASSWAGGHTEAFF. The CDR3 nucleotides read TGTGCCAGCAGCTGGGCCGGTGGTCACACTGAAGCTTTCTTT.

This chain joins TRBV7-6 and TRBJ2-3; 8 bases line up with TRBD2. Trimming took 4 bases from V and 2 from J; bases not matched to a gene: 5. This CDR3 spans 15 amino acids. Germline values: CDR1 SGHVS, CDR2 FNYEAQ. The CDR3 is CASSSGGRVTDTQYF. The CDR3 DNA sequence: TGTGCCAGCAGCTCGGGGGGGAGGGTCACAGATACGCAGTATTTT.

J is TRBJ2-7 and V is TRBV28; 9 nucleotides align to TRBD2. From germline, CDR1 is MDHEN and CDR2 SYDVKM. The CDR3 is 16 amino acids. J gave up 0 bases and V 10 bases, and 13 bases lay outside the gene matches. CDR3 in DNA: TGTGCCACCCAACCACTAGCGGGTAGGAGCTCCTACGAGCAGTACTTC. Amino acids: CATQPLAGRSSYEQYF.